Detailed here is one TCR beta chain. The germline V gene has CDR1 MRHNA and CDR2 SNTAGT. The ends were cut back, 6 bases at V and 3 bases at J, with 21 bases in the middle. The CDR3 runs to 17 residues. This sample is part of a study of OX40 agonist ivuxolimab in advanced cancers. Drawing of blood for sampling happened at baseline, at cycle 4 day 1, and at cycle 7 day 1. The method was immunoSEQ multiplex PCR; TCRdb's version includes in-frame clones alone and lacks a portion of them. The repertoire holds about 30,000 clones, with approximately 85% as singletons. The sequences come from CD4+ or CD8+ T cells sorted from blood, collected in a trial of the OX40 agonist ivuxolimab. This sequence originates from an adult with an advanced solid tumor such as melanoma, head and neck, liver or kidney cancer. The chain uses TRBV6-4 and TRBJ2-1, with D perhaps TRBD2 (6 bases). CDR3 in DNA: TGTGCCAGCAGGCAAGCACCGGGGCGGGGTAGCTACAATGAGCAGTTCTTC. Translating gives CASRQAPGRGSYNEQFF.